Listed here are 5 T cell receptor beta chains from one sample, sequenced in a study of OX40 agonist ivuxolimab in advanced cancers. Some clones are missing from TCRdb's copy, which holds only in-frame ones; the method was immunoSEQ multiplex PCR. The table has roughly 57,000 clones, approximately 80% seen once. The sequenced sample was CD4+ or CD8+ T cells sorted from blood, obtained in a trial of the OX40 agonist ivuxolimab. The source is an adult with an advanced solid tumor such as melanoma, head and neck, liver or kidney cancer.

This rearrangement joins TRBV5-1 to TRBJ1-4; D not certain. V lost 8 bases and J lost 0, with 8 bases in between. Per the germline V gene, CDR1 is SGHRS and CDR2 is YFSETQ. CDR3 length: 13 residues. The CDR3 region has the DNA TGCGCCAGACCGACACCAACTAATGAAAAACTGTTTTTT. Translated: CARPTPTNEKLFF.

This chain uses TRBV5-1 with TRBJ1-6; 10 bases are a match to TRBD1. The ends lost 4 bases at V and 9 bases at J; junction bases unmatched: 10. The CDR3 contains 16 residues. Germline loops: CDR1 SGHRS, CDR2 YFSETQ. The CDR3 loop is CASSRSGQGIGSPLHF. CDR3 sequence (DNA): TGCGCCAGCAGCCGCTCGGGACAGGGGATTGGTTCACCCCTCCACTTT. The full variable domain, rest sourced from reference TRBV5-1 and TRBJ1-6, is KAGVTQTPRYLIKTRGQQVTLSCSPISGHRSVSWYQQTPGQGLQFLFEYFSETQRNKGNFPGRFSGRQFSNSRSEMNVSTLELGDSALYLCASSRSGQGIGSPLHFGNGTRLTVT.

This rearrangement joins TRBV18 to TRBJ1-4, with 7 bases fitting TRBD1. Germline CDR1 is KGHSH and CDR2 is LQKENI. This CDR3 is 14 amino acids long. Germline trimming cut 2 bases from V and 6 bases from J; bases unmatched to any gene: 3. The CDR3 here is CASSPFQGDEKLFF. DNA of the CDR3: TGTGCCAGCTCACCATTCCAGGGGGATGAAAAACTGTTTTTT.

The rearrangement uses TRBV19 and TRBJ1-6; 12 bases are shared with TRBD1. Germline V lookup: CDR1 LNHDA, CDR2 SQIVND (reference sequence). With 5 bases clipped from V and 8 bases from J, the junction kept 10 bases outside the gene matches. This CDR3 is 17 amino acids long. The DNA of the CDR3 is TGTGCCAGTAGTCCCGGGACAGGGGGCTCAAACTATTCACCCCTCCACTTT. Its protein is CASSPGTGGSNYSPLHF.

V gene TRBV4-3 combines with J gene TRBJ1-1; D unresolved. The CDR3 contains 16 residues. CDR1 and CDR2 from the germline V gene are LGHNA and YSLEER. Between the trimmed V and J ends, which lost 0 bases and 4 bases, there was a span of 15 bases. CDR3 region: CASSQDQGIVGTEAFF. The CDR3 DNA reads as TGCGCCAGCAGCCAAGATCAAGGCATAGTGGGCACTGAAGCTTTCTTT.